This T cell receptor (beta chain) is from a study of blood T cells in healthy people across ages. Germline V gene lookup returns CDR1 LGHNA and CDR2 YSLEER. The CDR3 has 15 amino acids. The study's findings and limits: Both higher diversity and more naive CD4+ cells marked long-lived donors when set against aged donors. For the donors, CMV status was unknown and possibly confounded expanded clonotype changes.

For this clonotype: Its antigen is unidentified. A read error may account for a junction end that differs from germline.

Sample-barcoded 5' priming and a J-beta primer mix drove a second PCR of roughly 6 to 12 cycles. TCRdb recomputed calls from the 5' RACE reads with MiXCR, one row per CDR3 protein. The sample contains over a million distinct CDR3 sequences, around 40% of which appear only once. The V call is TRBV4-3, the J call TRBJ1-2; 8 bases line up with TRBD1. The sequenced sample was blood. This receptor was obtained from a woman aged 18-35 years in good health. The CDR3 spells CASSQDSGQGYGYTF. As DNA, the CDR3 is TGTGCCAGCAGCCAAGATAGTGGACAGGGCTATGGCTACACCTTC.